One and the same sample provided the 5 T cell receptor beta chains below, sequenced in a study of breast tumors, draining lymph nodes, adjacent tissues. Samples came from axillary lymph nodes draining the breast cancer. TCRdb redid the calling of the multiplex PCR reads with MiXCR, one entry per CDR3 protein. The sample gives 150,000 to 250,000 distinct CDR3 sequences, roughly 31% of which show up once; 4% to 5.5% is in the top ten. Sequencing was carried out using axillary lymph node tissue. These receptors originate from a female donor with breast cancer. Some clones in this sample may be carry-over from other donors' samples.

The V and J genes are TRBV11-3 and TRBJ2-2, with D possibly matching TRBD1 (6 bases). The ends were cut back, 5 bases at V and 5 bases at J, with 24 bases in the middle. Germline loops: CDR1 SGHNT, CDR2 YENEEA. The CDR3 has 18 residues. For the CDR3, the DNA is TGTGCCAGCAGCCCACTACCGGGACACGGGGCAGGTACCGGGGAGCTGTTTTTT. Residues: CASSPLPGHGAGTGELFF.

The V gene is TRBV2, the J gene TRBJ1-5; D is possibly TRBD1 (5 bases). This CDR3 is built from 15 residues. From germline, CDR1 is SNHLY and CDR2 FYNNEI. V lost 8 bases to trimming and J lost 7 bases, with 21 bases between them. The CDR3 protein is CASGPGGGDRQPQHF. In DNA form, the CDR3 reads TGTGCCAGCGGACCTGGGGGGGGGGATCGACAGCCCCAGCATTTT. Filled out from reference TRBV2 and TRBJ1-5, the complete variable domain reads EPEVTQTPSHQVTQMGQEVILRCVPISNHLYFYWYRQILGQKVEFLVSFYNNEISEKSEIFDDQFSVERPDGSNFTLKIRSTKLEDSAMYFCASGPGGGDRQPQHFGDGTRLSIL.

This clonotype was found many times. The rearrangement joins TRBV9 to TRBJ2-3, with D possibly matching TRBD1 (6 bases). CDR3 length: 16 amino acids. The V gene lost 3 bases and the J gene lost 3 bases, with 17 bases spanning the gap. CDR1 is SGDLS and CDR2 is YYNGEE in the germline V gene. This CDR3 reads CASSAVQGSGTDTQYF. As DNA, the CDR3 is TGTGCCAGCAGCGCCGTACAGGGTTCTGGTACAGATACGCAGTATTTT.

As regards this clonotype: Since a much larger clone is just one base distant, this may be a read error. The rearrangement uses TRBV14 and TRBJ2-5; D is possibly TRBD2 (5 bases). Germline CDR1 is SGHDN and CDR2 is FVKESK. This CDR3 region has 14 residues. CDR3 sequence: CTSSPLSDGETQSF. The CDR3 DNA reads TGTACCAGCAGCCCGCTGAGTGACGGGGAGACCCAGTCCTTC.

The chain couples TRBV29-1 to TRBJ2-7, with 7 bases fitting TRBD1. The CDR3 contains 11 residues. The V gene's germline CDR1 is SQVTM and CDR2 ANQGSEA. V was clipped by 8 bases and J by 3 bases; unmatched bases: 4. Here the CDR3 DNA reads TGCAGCTTGGACAGGCTCTACGAGCAGTACTTC. Protein sequence: CSLDRLYEQYF.